A single sample is the source of the 13 T cell receptor beta chains below, sequenced in a study of OX40 agonist ivuxolimab in advanced cancers. TCRdb keeps only in-frame clones here, not all; method: immunoSEQ multiplex PCR. This sample has tens of thousands of clones, with 87% found just once. Sequencing was performed on CD4+ or CD8+ T cells sorted from blood, taken in a trial of the OX40 agonist ivuxolimab. The receptors originated from an adult with an advanced solid tumor such as melanoma, head and neck, liver or kidney cancer.

The V gene is TRBV6-6, the J gene TRBJ2-7; unclear D gene. CDR3 length: 15 amino acids. The V and J ends lost 2 bases and 4 bases respectively, with 15 bases between them. Per germline, CDR1 MNHNY and CDR2 SVGAGI (reference sequence). DNA for the CDR3: TGTGCCAGCAGTTACAGCCCCGCCGCCTCATACGAGCAGTACTTC. This encodes CASSYSPAASYEQYF.

The V gene is TRBV28, the J gene TRBJ2-2; possibly TRBD1 for D (5 bases). V lost 3 bases and J 6 bases, leaving 11 bases between the germline ends. CDR3 length: 14 residues. Germline lookup yields CDR1 MDHEN and CDR2 SYDVKM. CDR3 region: CASSFGRASGELFF. CDR3 coding DNA: TGTGCCAGCAGTTTTGGCAGGGCGTCCGGGGAGCTGTTTTTT.

The chain uses TRBV6-5 and TRBJ2-7, with D perhaps TRBD1 or TRBD2 (5 bases each). V was shortened by 6 bases and J by 3 bases, with 18 bases between the two germline ends. Per germline, CDR1 MNHEY and CDR2 SVGAGI. This CDR3 has 15 amino acids. The CDR3 sequence is CASSQFRGSSYEQYF. Written as DNA, the CDR3 is TGTGCCAGCAGCCAATTTCGGGGCTCAAGCTACGAGCAGTACTTC.

This chain uses TRBV7-6 with TRBJ2-3; D is unresolved. The V end lost 1 base, the J end lost 6 bases, and 11 bases lay between the germline ends. Looked up from germline, CDR1 is SGHVS and CDR2 is FNYEAQ. The CDR3 has 14 residues. The CDR3 DNA sequence: TGTGCCAGCAGCTTAGACGCCCCAACTGATACGCAGTATTTT. Its protein product is CASSLDAPTDTQYF.

The chain recombines TRBV11-2 with TRBJ2-7; no definite D call. Germline V gene lookup returns CDR1 SGHAT and CDR2 FQNNGV. V was pared by 2 bases and J by 2 bases, with 13 bases between. The CDR3 length is 15 residues. The CDR3 loop reads CASSLLFAAAYEQYF. The CDR3 bases are TGTGCCAGCAGCTTACTGTTCGCGGCCGCCTACGAGCAGTACTTC.

This chain's CDR3 is CASSYDGRNIQYF. As DNA, the CDR3 is TGTGCCAGCAGTTACGACGGCAGAAACATTCAGTACTTC. V is TRBV6-6 and J is TRBJ2-4, with D unresolved. V was clipped by 2 bases and J by 6 bases, with 8 bases between them. From germline, CDR1 is MNHNY and CDR2 SVGAGI (reference sequence). The CDR3 spans 13 residues.

CDR3 DNA sequence: TGCAGCGTTGGGGACAGGGGGAACTATGGCTACACCTTC. Protein: CSVGDRGNYGYTF. This chain uses TRBV29-1 with TRBJ1-2; 11 bases line up with TRBD1. The germline V gene has CDR1 SQVTM and CDR2 ANQGSEA. CDR3 length: 13 residues. The J segment lost 2 bases and the V segment lost 4 bases, leaving 0 bases of the junction unmatched.

The J gene is TRBJ2-1, the V gene TRBV4-1; TRBD1 matches at 9 bases. V lost 6 bases and J lost 0; bases outside the gene matches: 15. The CDR3 is made up of 19 amino acids. The germline V gene encodes CDR1 MGHRA and CDR2 YSYEKL. The CDR3 protein is CASRIETGGLGGSYNEQFF. The CDR3 nucleotides are TGCGCCAGCAGGATAGAAACAGGGGGCTTAGGGGGCTCCTACAATGAGCAGTTCTTC.

The gene calls are TRBV27 and TRBJ2-1; 8 bases map to TRBD2. The J segment lost 0 bases and the V segment lost 5 bases, leaving 6 bases of the junction unmatched. This CDR3 has 16 amino acids. Germline V gene data show CDR1 as MNHEY and CDR2 as SMNVEV (reference sequence). The CDR3 sequence: CASSPAGGGSYNEQFF. CDR3 bases: TGTGCCAGCAGTCCCGCGGGGGGCGGCTCCTACAATGAGCAGTTCTTC.

CDR3 DNA: TGTGCCAGCAGCCCGATGGGGTATCTTTACGAGCAGTACTTC. Translated, it gives CASSPMGYLYEQYF. The chain combines TRBV11-2 with TRBJ2-7; D uncertain. V gave up 5 bases and J gave up 4 bases, with 15 bases separating them. The CDR3 contains 14 residues. CDR1 is SGHAT and CDR2 is FQNNGV in the germline V gene.

The chain links TRBV9 to TRBJ2-1; D not certain. V was pared by 2 bases and J by 3 bases, with 6 bases between. This CDR3 spans 13 amino acids. Germline lookup yields CDR1 SGDLS and CDR2 YYNGEE. DNA of the CDR3: TGTGCCAGCAGCGTTCAGCACTACAATGAGCAGTTCTTC. Residues: CASSVQHYNEQFF.

The chain links TRBV5-8 to TRBJ2-3, with D possibly TRBD1 on 6 matching bases. V lost 3 bases, J lost 0 bases, and 11 bases lay in between. Germline CDR1 and CDR2: SGHTS and YDEGEE. This CDR3 is 15 amino acids long. The CDR3 sequence: CASSSQGYSTDTQYF. CDR3 coding DNA: TGTGCCAGCAGCTCACAGGGTTACAGCACAGATACGCAGTATTTT. The whole variable domain, filled in from reference TRBV5-8 and TRBJ2-3, reads EAGVTQSPTHLIKTRGQQATLRCSPISGHTSVYWYQQALGLGLQFLLWYDEGEERNRGNFPPRFSGRQFPNYSSELNVNALELEDSALYLCASSSQGYSTDTQYFGPGTRLTVL.

The J gene is TRBJ1-4, the V gene TRBV2; D gene uncertain. CDR1 SNHLY and CDR2 FYNNEI come from the germline V gene. V gave up 6 bases and J gave up 0 bases, with 8 bases separating them. There are 14 residues in the CDR3. CDR3 residues: CASRKQSTNEKLFF. The CDR3 nucleotides read TGTGCCAGCAGGAAACAGTCAACTAATGAAAAACTGTTTTTT.